These 14 T cell receptor beta chains were all obtained from the same sample, sequenced in a study of cytomegalovirus exposure and HLA in healthy donors. Using immunoSEQ multiplex PCR, the repertoire was profiled, and TCRdb retains in-frame clones only, with some absent. Here the sample spans about 140,000 clones, approximately 94% being singletons. The sample was PBMCs. These receptors came from a young man in good health and CMV-seropositive.

The rearrangement links TRBV28 to TRBJ1-2; 8 bases line up with TRBD1. Germline V gene sequence: CDR1 MDHEN, CDR2 SYDVKM. This CDR3 has 17 residues. With 1 base clipped from V and 4 bases from J, the junction kept 11 bases outside the gene matches. The DNA of the CDR3 is TGTGCCAGCAGTTTATCCGGCAGGGGGCCTGGAGGCTATGGCTACACCTTC. This sequence encodes CASSLSGRGPGGYGYTF.

CDR3 protein: CASSIRLAGNIQYF. The CDR3, as DNA: TGTGCCAGCAGCATCCGACTAGCGGGAAACATTCAGTACTTC. This sequence joins TRBV4-2 and TRBJ2-4, with 10 nucleotides matching TRBD2. V dropped 5 bases and J dropped 6; count of bases not matched to a gene: 4. The germline V gene encodes CDR1 LGHNA and CDR2 YNFKEQ. This CDR3 region has 14 residues.

The gene calls are TRBV2 and TRBJ1-2; the match to TRBD1 covers 10 bases. Germline trimming cut 6 bases from V and 6 bases from J; bases unmatched to any gene: 1. CDR1 is SNHLY and CDR2 is FYNNEI in the germline V gene. This CDR3 region has 12 residues. The CDR3 spells CASRTGGNGYTF. DNA of the CDR3: TGTGCCAGCAGGACAGGGGGCAATGGCTACACCTTC.

The chain carries TRBV18 and TRBJ1-2, with 7 positions matching TRBD1. Germline CDR1 KGHSH, CDR2 LQKENI. Losses at the gene ends were 1 base for V and 4 bases for J; bases not matched to a gene: 6. This CDR3 has 15 amino acids. The CDR3 spells CASSPREGGAYGYTF. As DNA, the CDR3 is TGTGCCAGCTCACCACGGGAAGGGGGCGCCTATGGCTACACCTTC.

The J gene is TRBJ2-7, the V gene TRBV29-1; 10 bases agree with TRBD1. V shed 4 bases and J 5 bases; nucleotides not matched to a gene: 5. The CDR3 totals 13 residues. CDR1 SQVTM and CDR2 ANQGSEA come from the germline V gene. CDR3 loop: CSVGQGALNEQYF. The CDR3 DNA follows: TGCAGCGTTGGACAGGGGGCTCTTAACGAGCAGTACTTC.

This rearrangement joins TRBV28 to TRBJ2-1; 10 bases map to TRBD2. Germline CDR1 reads MDHEN; CDR2 reads SYDVKM. After removal of 4 bases from V and 5 bases from J, the junction contained 2 bases not matched to a gene. This CDR3 region has 14 residues. CDR3 coding DNA: TGTGCCAGCAGTTCTAGCGGGAGCCACAATGAGCAGTTCTTC. Protein product: CASSSSGSHNEQFF.

This chain connects TRBV5-1 to TRBJ1-1, with D possibly being TRBD1 (5 bases). The CDR3 runs to 15 residues. Germline lookup yields CDR1 SGHRS and CDR2 YFSETQ. V shed 3 bases and J shed 3 bases, with 15 bases lying between them. CDR3 DNA sequence: TGCGCCAGCAGCTCATTACCGGGGGATTACACTGAAGCTTTCTTT. It translates to CASSSLPGDYTEAFF.

This clone was counted a single time. The CDR3 loop is CASSINGGSGEQYF. CDR3 DNA: TGTGCCAGCAGTATTAACGGGGGGTCCGGCGAGCAGTACTTC. The rearrangement links TRBV27 to TRBJ2-7, with 7 bases that match TRBD2. V dropped 5 bases and J dropped 6; count of bases not matched to a gene: 10. The CDR3 has 14 amino acids. CDR1 MNHEY and CDR2 SMNVEV come from the germline V gene (reference sequence).

The V gene is TRBV2, the J gene TRBJ1-3; D is possibly TRBD1 (6 bases). Germline V CDR1 and CDR2: SNHLY, FYNNEI. The V gene lost 5 bases and the J gene lost 4 bases, with 24 bases spanning the gap. This CDR3 spans 18 amino acids. The CDR3 DNA reads TGTGCCAGCAGTTTAACTACAGGGATGGAGGTTTTCGGAAACACCATATATTTT. Its protein is CASSLTTGMEVFGNTIYF.

This clone was recorded once. This chain connects TRBV5-1 to TRBJ2-7, with D possibly matching TRBD1 (6 bases). CDR1 and CDR2 (germline): SGHRS, YFSETQ. Between the trimmed V and J ends, which lost 4 bases and 5 bases, there was a span of 22 bases. This CDR3 has 16 amino acids. DNA for the CDR3: TGCGCCAGCAGCAGCCCCTTAAGCCAGGGGAGCGACGAGCAGTACTTC. It codes for CASSSPLSQGSDEQYF.

The chain recombines TRBV19 with TRBJ1-5; D not certain. Germline CDR1 is LNHDA and CDR2 is SQIVND (reference sequence). The CDR3 totals 13 residues. Trimming removed 2 bases from V and 5 bases from J, with 7 bases in between. The CDR3 coding sequence is TGTGCCAGTAGTATAACGCGGGATCAGCCCCAGCATTTT. This encodes CASSITRDQPQHF.

J is TRBJ1-1 and V is TRBV4-1; D is undetermined. The CDR3 extends over 14 amino acids. Trimming removed 0 bases from V and 3 bases from J, with 8 bases in between. Germline V lookup: CDR1 MGHRA, CDR2 YSYEKL. This CDR3 reads CASSQDPGDTEAFF. The CDR3 DNA follows: TGCGCCAGCAGCCAAGATCCCGGGGACACTGAAGCTTTCTTT.

The genes are TRBV30 and TRBJ2-5; a weak D match, TRBD1 (6 bases). Trimming shortened V by 1 base and J by 5 bases, and 11 bases separated the two germline ends. The CDR3 spans 13 residues. The V gene's germline CDR1 is GTSNPN and CDR2 SVGIG (reference sequence). CDR3 amino acids: CAWSAVRGETQYF. The CDR3 DNA reads as TGTGCCTGGAGTGCGGTAAGGGGGGAGACCCAGTACTTC.

This clone was seen only once. V gene TRBV5-4 combines with J gene TRBJ2-5, with unresolved D. This CDR3 has 14 amino acids. CDR1 is SGHNT and CDR2 is YYREEE in the germline V gene (reference sequence). Trimming stripped 0 bases from V and 3 bases from J, with 9 bases between. CDR3 sequence (DNA): TGTGCCAGCAGCTTGGGGCAGGTAAAAGAGACCCAGTACTTC. Protein: CASSLGQVKETQYF.